This T cell receptor beta chain was sequenced in a study of identical twins. This clonotype showed up many times. One entry per CDR3 protein, called by TCRdb with MiXCR from the 5' RACE reads. This sample carries approximately 220,000 distinct CDR3 sequences, around 6.9% of them seen once, and the ten largest clones take around 1.8%. From germline, CDR1 is SNHLY and CDR2 FYNNEI. The CDR3 covers 13 residues. V was clipped by 7 bases and J by 4 bases, with 14 bases between them. Separately, the same data were catalogued under a study of yellow fever vaccine responses in identical twins.

The sample consisted of memory (CD45RO+) T cells sorted from blood. This clonotype originated in a woman under 30 in good health. The chain links TRBV2 to TRBJ2-7, with a tentative D call TRBD2 (6 bases). The CDR3 region has the DNA TGTGCCAGCAATCCGGGACTTCAATACGAGCAGTACTTC. Protein product: CASNPGLQYEQYF.